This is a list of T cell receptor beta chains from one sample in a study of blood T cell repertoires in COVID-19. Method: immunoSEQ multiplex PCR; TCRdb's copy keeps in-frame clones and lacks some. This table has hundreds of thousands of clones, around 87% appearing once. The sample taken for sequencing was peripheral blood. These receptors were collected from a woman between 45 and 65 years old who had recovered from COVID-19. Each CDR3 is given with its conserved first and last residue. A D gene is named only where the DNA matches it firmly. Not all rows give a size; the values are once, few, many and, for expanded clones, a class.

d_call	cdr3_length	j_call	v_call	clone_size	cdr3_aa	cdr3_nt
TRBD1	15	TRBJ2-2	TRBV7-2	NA	CASSEQGAATGELFF	TGTGCCAGCAGCGAACAGGGGGCGGCGACCGGGGAGCTGTTTTTT
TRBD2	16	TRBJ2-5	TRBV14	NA	CASSPSRTSGQETQYF	TGTGCCAGCAGCCCCTCCCGGACTAGCGGGCAAGAGACCCAGTACTTC
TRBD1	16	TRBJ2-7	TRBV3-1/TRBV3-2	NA	CASSQNGGTGTGEQYF	TGTGCCAGCAGCCAAAATGGGGGGACAGGGACTGGCGAGCAGTACTTC
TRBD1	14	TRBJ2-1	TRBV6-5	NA	CASSPRETGQMQFF	TGTGCCAGCAGTCCACGGGAAACGGGACAGATGCAGTTCTTC
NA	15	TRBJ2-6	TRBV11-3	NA	CASSPMGGGANVLTF	TGTGCCAGCAGCCCAATGGGCGGGGGGGCCAACGTCCTGACTTTC
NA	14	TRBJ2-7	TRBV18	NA	CASSPSSVSYEQYF	TGTGCCAGCTCACCAAGTAGCGTGTCCTACGAGCAGTACTTC
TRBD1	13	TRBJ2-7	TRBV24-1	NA	CATRRTGGYEQYF	TGTGCCACCAGAAGGACAGGGGGGTACGAGCAGTACTTC
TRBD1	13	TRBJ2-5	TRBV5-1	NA	CASRGTAQETQYF	TGCGCCAGCAGGGGGACAGCACAAGAGACCCAGTACTTC
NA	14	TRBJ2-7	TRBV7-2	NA	CASSLVGGLNEQYF	TGTGCCAGCAGCTTAGTTGGGGGCCTCAACGAGCAGTACTTC
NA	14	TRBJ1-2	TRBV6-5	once	CASSLSGAGYGYTF	TGTGCCAGCTCCCTCTCTGGGGCAGGCTATGGCTACACCTTC
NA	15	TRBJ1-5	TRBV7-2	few	CASSLSWTASKPQHF	TGTGCCAGCAGCTTATCTTGGACAGCCTCTAAGCCCCAGCATTTT
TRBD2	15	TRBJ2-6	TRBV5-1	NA	CASRLAVSGANVLTF	TGCGCCAGCAGACTAGCGGTCTCTGGGGCCAACGTCCTGACTTTC
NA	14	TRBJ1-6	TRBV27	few	CASSLSQGNSPLHF	TGTGCCAGCAGTTTGTCTCAGGGGAATTCACCCCTCCACTTT
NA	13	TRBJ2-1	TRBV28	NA	CASRPPGDREQFF	TGTGCCAGCAGGCCCCCAGGGGATCGTGAGCAGTTCTTC
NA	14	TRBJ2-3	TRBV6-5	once	CASSWGGSTDTQYF	TGTGCCAGCAGTTGGGGCGGAAGCACAGATACGCAGTATTTT
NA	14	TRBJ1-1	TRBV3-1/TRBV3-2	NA	CASSQVLVDTEAFF	TGTGCCAGCAGCCAAGTATTAGTCGACACTGAAGCTTTCTTT
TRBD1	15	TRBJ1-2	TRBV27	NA	CASSPRTGVVEGYTF	TGTGCCAGCAGTCCGAGGACAGGGGTCGTAGAAGGCTACACCTTC
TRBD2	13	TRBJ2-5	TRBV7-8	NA	CASSRSGGETQYF	TGTGCCAGCAGCCGTAGCGGGGGAGAGACCCAGTACTTC